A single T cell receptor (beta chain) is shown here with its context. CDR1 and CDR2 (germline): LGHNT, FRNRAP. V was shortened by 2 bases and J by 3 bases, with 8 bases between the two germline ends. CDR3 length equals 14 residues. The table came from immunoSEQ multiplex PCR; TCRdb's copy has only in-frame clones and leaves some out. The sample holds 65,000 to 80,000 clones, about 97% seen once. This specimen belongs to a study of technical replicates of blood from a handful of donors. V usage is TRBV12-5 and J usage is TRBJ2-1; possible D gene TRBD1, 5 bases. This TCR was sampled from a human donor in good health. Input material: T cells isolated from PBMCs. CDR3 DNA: TGTGCTAGTGGTTTGTGGCAGGGCTACAATGAGCAGTTCTTC. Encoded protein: CASGLWQGYNEQFF.